Sample share makes the clone carrying this T cell receptor beta chain medium-sized (0.01 to 0.1%). Its antigen is undetermined. This specimen belongs to a study of spatial heterogeneity in lung cancer. The trim removed 1 base at V and 15 bases at J, leaving 8 bases unmatched. This CDR3 comprises 13 residues. From germline, CDR1 is SGHTA and CDR2 FQGNSA. The time point was: sample taken at primary tumor resection. The donors comprised about 70 untreated early-stage non-small cell lung cancer patients. Extraction of whole RNA from tumor, nontumor lung or frozen PBMC preceded unsorted sequencing. Every TCR cDNA molecule bore its own unique molecular identifier. TCRdb itself ran the 5' RACE reads through MiXCR, one entry per CDR3 protein. The sample holds 20,000 to 30,000 distinct CDR3 sequences; 4% to 5% are singletons and the top ten take about 5%. General study points: Among blood samples, ubiquitous expanded tumor TCRs appeared more at resection than at follow-up.

This material consisted of PBMCs, taken at surgery. The sequence derives from a male donor with early-stage non-small cell lung cancer. V and J are TRBV7-2 and TRBJ2-1; TRBD2 matches at 8 bases. CDR3 in DNA: TGTGCCAGCAGCTTAGACCTTAGCGGGATCCGGTTCTTC. Residues: CASSLDLSGIRFF.